The next 13 T cell receptor beta chains were all read from a single sample in a study of post-analysis software for immune sequencing data. Broader study findings: With TRBV5-6, TRBV5-1 and TRBV20-1 included, about five TRBV segments were more frequent in patients than in controls.

Unique molecular identifiers had been added to the TCR beta cDNA libraries. Each CDR3 protein is one row after TCRdb ran MiXCR on the PCR reads. The table records 750,000 to 950,000 distinct CDR3 sequences, about 53% of them present only once. Their antigen targets remain unknown. Sequenced sample: blood. These receptors came from a girl aged 5-17 years with multiple sclerosis.

There are a few counts of this clonotype. The V call is TRBV6-5, the J call TRBJ1-2, with D possibly matching TRBD1 (6 bases). The CDR3 is 12 residues long. CDR1 is MNHEY, CDR2 SVGAGI, per germline. V was cut by 7 bases and J by 8 bases, with 14 bases left in between. CDR3 DNA sequence: TGTGCCAGCATCACCCCAGGGGACGGCTACACCTTC. Amino acids: CASITPGDGYTF.

V gene TRBV4-1 combines with J gene TRBJ2-5; D might be TRBD2 (6 bases). With the DNA end fitting TRBJ2-4 better, the J assignment may be wrong. Per the germline V gene, CDR1 is MGHRA and CDR2 is YSYEKL. This CDR3 is 13 amino acids long. DNA of the CDR3: TGCGCCAGCAGCCCCATGGGGGGAAACATTCAGTACTTC. It encodes CASSPMGGNIQYF.

This CDR3 reads CASSSGTGAVSYEQYF. The CDR3 bases are TGCGCCAGCAGCTCCGGGACAGGGGCTGTTTCGTACGAGCAGTACTTC. The rearrangement links TRBV5-1 to TRBJ2-4, with TRBD1 identical over 10 bases. The DNA end is more similar to TRBJ2-7, so the J call may be wrong. There are 16 residues in the CDR3. The germline gives CDR1 SGHRS, CDR2 YFSETQ.

This chain connects TRBV6-5 to TRBJ2-7, with D unclear. Germline assignment: CDR1 MNHEY and CDR2 SVGAGI. V dropped 5 bases and J dropped 5 bases, with 13 bases sitting between them. CDR3 length equals 13 residues. The DNA of the CDR3 is TGTGCCAGCAGTCGCTACCTTCTGGACGAGCAGTACTTC. Its protein is CASSRYLLDEQYF.

This clonotype was counted a single time. The genes are TRBV12-3 or TRBV12-4 and TRBJ2-3; TRBD2 might be the D (7 bases). This CDR3 region has 15 residues. V lost 0 bases to trimming and J lost 4 bases, with 11 bases between them. The CDR3 sequence: CASSLARGAADTQYF. The CDR3 DNA follows: TGTGCCAGCAGTTTAGCCCGGGGGGCTGCAGATACGCAGTATTTT.

The chain is built from TRBV6-5 and TRBJ2-7; TRBD2 matches at 7 bases. The assigned J gene may be wrong: the sequence end matches TRBJ2-5 better. CDR1 is MNHEY, CDR2 SVGAGI, per germline. CDR3 size: 17 residues. CDR3 protein: CASSYSMASGLHETQYF. The CDR3 region has the DNA TGTGCCAGCAGTTACTCGATGGCTAGCGGTCTACATGAGACCCAGTACTTC.

There are a few counts of this clonotype. The chain carries TRBV6-6 and TRBJ2-7; 7 bases match TRBD1. V lost 6 bases, J lost 1 base, and 3 bases stayed unmatched. The germline gives CDR1 MNHNY, CDR2 SVGAGI (reference sequence). The CDR3 runs 13 residues. The CDR3 sequence: CASRPGGSYEQYF. The CDR3 DNA sequence: TGTGCCAGCAGACCAGGGGGATCCTACGAGCAGTACTTC.

This clonotype was observed once. The gene calls are TRBV3-1 and TRBJ2-5, with D perhaps TRBD1 (5 bases). V shed 0 bases and J shed 2 bases, with 7 bases lying between them. There are 14 residues in the CDR3. Germline loops: CDR1 LGHDT, CDR2 YNNKEL (reference sequence). The DNA of the CDR3 is TGTGCCAGCAGCCAAGAGGGGCAGCAAGAGACCCAGTACTTC. It yields the protein CASSQEGQQETQYF.

This chain uses TRBV20-1 with TRBJ2-5; D might be TRBD1 or TRBD2, each matching 5 bases. CDR3 length: 14 residues. Trimming removed 6 bases from V and 4 bases from J, with 18 bases in between. Germline V gene lookup returns CDR1 DFQATT and CDR2 SNEGSKA (reference sequence). In DNA form, the CDR3 reads TGCAGTGCAGCATTCGTTCGGGGCAGAGAGACCCAGTACTTC. It specifies CSAAFVRGRETQYF.

The chain is built from TRBV5-1 and TRBJ2-7; D remains ambiguous. The germline V and J ends were trimmed by 2 bases and 5 bases, with 11 bases remaining between them. This CDR3 has 13 amino acids. Germline CDR1 reads SGHRS; CDR2 reads YFSETQ. The CDR3 DNA sequence: TGCGCCAGCAGCTTCGATTCTACGGACGAGCAGTACTTC. Residues: CASSFDSTDEQYF. Full variable domain (rest looked up from reference TRBV5-1 and TRBJ2-7): KAGVTQTPRYLIKTRGQQVTLSCSPISGHRSVSWYQQTPGQGLQFLFEYFSETQRNKGNFPGRFSGRQFSNSRSEMNVSTLELGDSALYLCASSFDSTDEQYFGPGTRLTVT.

The chain uses TRBV29-1 and TRBJ2-7, with TRBD1 as a possible D gene (6 bases). V was cut by 5 bases and J by 6 bases, with 23 bases left in between. The CDR3 runs 15 residues. CDR1 and CDR2 (germline): SQVTM, ANQGSEA. As DNA, the CDR3 is TGCAGCGTTCGACAGGAAACAGGGTACGGCGCCGAGCAGTACTTC. Its translation: CSVRQETGYGAEQYF.

The genes are TRBV6-2 or TRBV6-3 and TRBJ1-1, with D unclear. The CDR3 totals 14 residues. Germline CDR1 reads MNHEY; CDR2 reads SVGEGT. V lost 6 bases to trimming and J lost 0 bases, with 11 bases between them. The CDR3 region has the DNA TGTGCCAGCAGGATAGGGCGTATGAACACTGAAGCTTTCTTT. This translates into CASRIGRMNTEAFF.

The chain employs TRBV25-1 and TRBJ1-5; possibly TRBD1 for D (5 bases). There are 13 residues in the CDR3. Per the germline V gene, CDR1 is MGHDK and CDR2 is SYGVNS. V lost 4 bases and J 7 bases, leaving 11 bases between the germline ends. The CDR3 DNA is TGTGCCAGCAGTGCAGGGCTAGCGCAGCCCCAGCATTTT. Its translation is CASSAGLAQPQHF.